The sequence of this TCR beta chain was determined in a study of T cells in Graves' hyperthyroidism and ophthalmopathy. General study findings and limits: A model of 13 V-J pairs discriminated ophthalmopathy from stable hyperthyroidism.

As concerns this clonotype: Its antigen remains unknown.

From RNA transcripts, TCR beta CDR3 regions were amplified. The HTBI primer set drove a first-round RT-PCR of the TCR CDR3. Via MiXCR, TCRdb re-called the multiplex PCR reads, giving one row per CDR3 protein. There are about 640,000 distinct CDR3 sequences in the sample; about 45% occur only once, and 6.5% to 9% lies in the top ten. With V trimmed by 8 bases and J by 7 bases, 10 bases remained unmatched. Per germline, CDR1 SQVTM and CDR2 ANQGSEA. The CDR3 covers 14 residues. The V gene is TRBV29-1, the J gene TRBJ2-7; 14 bases line up with TRBD2. The clonotype comes from an adult man with Graves' disease, either hyperthyroidism or ophthalmopathy (not recorded which). Sequenced input: peripheral blood or thyroid tissue (not recorded which). This CDR3 reads CSLRLAGGPREQYF. CDR3 DNA: TGCAGCCTAAGACTAGCGGGAGGGCCTAGAGAGCAGTACTTC.